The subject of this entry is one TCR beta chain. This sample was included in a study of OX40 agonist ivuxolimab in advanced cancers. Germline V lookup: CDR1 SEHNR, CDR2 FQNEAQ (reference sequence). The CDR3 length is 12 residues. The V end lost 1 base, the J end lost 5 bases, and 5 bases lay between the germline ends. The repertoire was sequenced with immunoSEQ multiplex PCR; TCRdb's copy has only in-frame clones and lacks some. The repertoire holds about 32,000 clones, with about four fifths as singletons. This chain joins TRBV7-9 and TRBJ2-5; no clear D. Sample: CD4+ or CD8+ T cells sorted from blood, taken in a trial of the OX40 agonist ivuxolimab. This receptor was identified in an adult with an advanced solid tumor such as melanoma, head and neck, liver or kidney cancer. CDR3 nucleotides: TGTGCCAGCAGCTTAGTCGGTGAGACCCAGTACTTC. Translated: CASSLVGETQYF. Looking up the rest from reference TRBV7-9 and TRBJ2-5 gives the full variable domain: DTGVSQNPRHKITKRGQNVTFRCDPISEHNRLYWYRQTLGQGPEFLTYFQNEAQLEKSRLLSDRFSAERPKGSFSTLEIQRTEQGDSAMYLCASSLVGETQYFGPGTRLLVL.